These 6 T cell receptor beta chains were all obtained from the same sample, sequenced in a study of CD8 T cells in ankylosing spondylitis. Findings of the study overall: Ankylosing spondylitis blood appeared to be characterized by a TCR beta motif of under ten highly homologous variants.

Which antigens these TCRs recognize remains unknown. Via MiXCR, TCRdb re-called the 5' RACE reads, giving one row per CDR3 protein. The sample has around 490,000 distinct CDR3 sequences; about 5% are singletons. The sequenced sample consisted of blood, either unsorted or a sorted T cell fraction (not recorded which). Every receptor here comes from a male donor with ankylosing spondylitis.

This clonotype was counted many times. The V and J genes are TRBV24-1 and TRBJ2-1, with 12 nucleotides matching TRBD2. CDR3 size: 14 residues. CDR1 is KGHDR and CDR2 is SFDVKD in the germline V gene. Here the CDR3 DNA reads TGTGCATCCCAACTAGCGGGAGGAAACAATGAGCAGTTCTTC. Protein product: CASQLAGGNNEQFF.

The J gene is TRBJ2-1, the V gene TRBV7-2; TRBD1 is a possible D gene (6 bases). Germline V CDR1 and CDR2: SGHTA, FQGNSA. V was clipped by 5 bases and J by 5 bases, with 10 bases between them. CDR3 size: 13 residues. CDR3 coding DNA: TGTGCCAGCAGCGTTTACAGGGACAATGAGCAGTTCTTC. Amino acids: CASSVYRDNEQFF.

This clonotype was seen repeatedly, ten times or more. This chain connects TRBV7-9 to TRBJ2-5; 7 bases are a match to TRBD2. CDR1 is SEHNR and CDR2 is FQNEAQ in the germline V gene (reference sequence). J lost 4 bases, V lost 8 bases, and 4 bases had no gene match. The CDR3 runs 12 residues. CDR3 DNA sequence: TGTGCCAGCGACACGGGGGGAGAGACCCAGTACTTC. Translated: CASDTGGETQYF.

The chain employs TRBV4-2 and TRBJ2-3; no definite D call. Germline-derived CDR1 and CDR2 are LGHNA and YNFKEQ. This CDR3 region has 15 residues. Trimming stripped 1 base from V and 1 base from J, with 9 bases between. CDR3 DNA sequence: TGTGCCAGCAGCCAAGTTCCCGGGCGCACAGATACGCAGTATTTT. Protein: CASSQVPGRTDTQYF.

There are many counts of this clonotype. This chain links TRBV28 with TRBJ1-2; 9 bases line up with TRBD1. V gave up 6 bases and J gave up 6 bases; unmatched junction bases: 2. Germline V CDR1 and CDR2: MDHEN, SYDVKM. There are 12 residues in the CDR3. CDR3: CASRQGADGYTF. DNA of the CDR3: TGTGCCAGCAGACAGGGGGCGGATGGCTACACCTTC.

The rearrangement joins TRBV5-1 to TRBJ2-5, with D perhaps assigned TRBD1 or TRBD2 (5 bases each). Germline V gene data show CDR1 as SGHRS and CDR2 as YFSETQ. The CDR3 contains 15 residues. Trimming took off 6 bases at V and 4 bases at J, with 19 bases between the two ends. The chain's CDR3 is CASNPGTGRGETQYF. The CDR3 DNA sequence: TGCGCCAGCAACCCGGGGACCGGTCGTGGAGAGACCCAGTACTTC.